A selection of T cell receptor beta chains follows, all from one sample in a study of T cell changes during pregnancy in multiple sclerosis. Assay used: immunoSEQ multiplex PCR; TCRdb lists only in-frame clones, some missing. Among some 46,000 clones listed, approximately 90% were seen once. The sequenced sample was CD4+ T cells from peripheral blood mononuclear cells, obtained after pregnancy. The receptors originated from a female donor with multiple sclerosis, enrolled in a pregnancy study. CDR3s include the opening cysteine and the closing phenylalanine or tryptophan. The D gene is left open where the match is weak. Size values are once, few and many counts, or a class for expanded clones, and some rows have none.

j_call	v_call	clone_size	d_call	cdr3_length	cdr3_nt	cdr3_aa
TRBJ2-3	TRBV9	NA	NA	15	TGTGCCAGCAGCCTTAGGGGGTTTGAAGCAGATACGCAGTATTTT	CASSLRGFEADTQYF
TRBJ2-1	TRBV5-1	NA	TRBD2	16	TGCGCCAGCAGCTTGGCCGAGAAGCGGGCCGGGGGGGAGCAGTTCTTC	CASSLAEKRAGGEQFF
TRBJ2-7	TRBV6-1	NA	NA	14	TGTGCCAGCAGAAGGGGAATGGAGAACTACGAGCAGTACTTC	CASRRGMENYEQYF
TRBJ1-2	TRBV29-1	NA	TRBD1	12	TGCAGCGTGACAGGGAACGTCCCGGGCTACACCTTC	CSVTGNVPGYTF
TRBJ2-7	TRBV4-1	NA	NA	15	TGCGCCAGCAGCCAAGGACCGGGGGTCGCCTACGAGCAGTACTTC	CASSQGPGVAYEQYF
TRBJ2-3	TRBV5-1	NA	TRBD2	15	TGCGCCAGCAGCCAGGGACTAGCGGGAGCAGATACGCAGTATTTT	CASSQGLAGADTQYF
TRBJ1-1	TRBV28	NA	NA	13	TGTGCCAGCAGTTTCCCTGCGATCACTGAAGCTTTCTTT	CASSFPAITEAFF
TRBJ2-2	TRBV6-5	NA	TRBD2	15	TGTGCCAGCAATGGACTAGCGGGAGGAAACGGGGAGCTGTTTTTT	CASNGLAGGNGELFF
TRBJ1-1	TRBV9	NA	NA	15	TGTGCCAGCAGCGTACAGGGCATCGGGAACACTGAAGCTTTCTTT	CASSVQGIGNTEAFF
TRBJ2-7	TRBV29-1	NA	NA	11	TGCAGCGCCGGGACAAACTACGAGCAGTACTTC	CSAGTNYEQYF
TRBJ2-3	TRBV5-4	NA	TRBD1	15	TGTGCCAGCAGCCCGGGACAGGGTCGCACAGATACGCAGTATTTT	CASSPGQGRTDTQYF
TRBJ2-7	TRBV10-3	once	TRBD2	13	TGTGCCATCGGGCTAGCGGGGTCCTACGAGCAGTACTTC	CAIGLAGSYEQYF
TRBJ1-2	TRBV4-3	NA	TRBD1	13	TGCGCCAGCAGCCAGACAGGGGTTTATGGCTACACCTTC	CASSQTGVYGYTF
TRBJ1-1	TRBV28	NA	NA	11	TGTGCCAGCAGCCTCCGGACAGAAGCTTTCTTT	CASSLRTEAFF
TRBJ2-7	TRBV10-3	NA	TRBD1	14	TGTGCCATCAGTGTTGGGACAGCCTCCTACGAGCAGTACTTC	CAISVGTASYEQYF
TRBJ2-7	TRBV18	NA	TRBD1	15	TGTGCCAGCTCCCCAGGGGCCGGGACAGTCTACGAGCAGTACTTC	CASSPGAGTVYEQYF
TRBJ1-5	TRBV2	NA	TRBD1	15	TGTGCCAGCAGGAATGACAGGGAAGCGGTTCAGCCCCAGCATTTT	CASRNDREAVQPQHF
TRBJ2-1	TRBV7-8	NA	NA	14	TGTGCCAGCAGCCCCCCCCCGCGGGACAATGAGCAGTTCTTC	CASSPPPRDNEQFF
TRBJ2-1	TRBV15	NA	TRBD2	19	TGTGCCACCAGCAGAGATTCACCCCAAACTAGCGGATCCTACAATGAGCAGTTCTTC	CATSRDSPQTSGSYNEQFF
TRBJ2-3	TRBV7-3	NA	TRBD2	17	TGTGCCAGCAGCCTAACCCAACTAGCGGGAGTCGCAGATACGCAGTATTTT	CASSLTQLAGVADTQYF
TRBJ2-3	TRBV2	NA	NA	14	TGTGCCAGCAGTTTGTTAACAGTTGGGGATACGCAGTATTTT	CASSLLTVGDTQYF
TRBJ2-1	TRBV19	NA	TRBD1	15	TGTGCCAGTAGTGGCAGGGGGATCAAGCAAAATGAGCAGTTCTTC	CASSGRGIKQNEQFF
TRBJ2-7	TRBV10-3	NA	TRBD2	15	TGTGCCATCAGTGAAGGCCTAGCGGGCACCTACGAGCAGTACTTC	CAISEGLAGTYEQYF
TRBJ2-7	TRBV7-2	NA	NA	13	TGTGCCAGCGGTACTAGAGGAGGGAGCGAGCAGTACTTC	CASGTRGGSEQYF
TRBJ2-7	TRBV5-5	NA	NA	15	TGTGCCAGCAGCCGTCGAATGGCTAGGAGCGACGAGCAGTACTTC	CASSRRMARSDEQYF
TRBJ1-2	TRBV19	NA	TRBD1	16	TGTGCCAGTTTCGCAAGGGTGGGACAGGGTAACTATGGCTACACCTTC	CASFARVGQGNYGYTF
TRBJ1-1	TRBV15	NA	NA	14	TGTGCCACCAGCAGAGAGGACGGGGTCACTGAAGCTTTCTTT	CATSREDGVTEAFF
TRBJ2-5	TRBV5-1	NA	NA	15	TGCGCCAGCAGCCCCATACCAGGGTCCCAAGAGACCCAGTACTTC	CASSPIPGSQETQYF
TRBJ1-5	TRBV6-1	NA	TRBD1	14	TGTGCCAGCGAGACAGGGGGACGGGATCAGCCCCAGCATTTT	CASETGGRDQPQHF
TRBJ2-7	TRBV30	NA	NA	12	TGTGCCTGGACCCAAACAGGCTACGAGCAGTACTTC	CAWTQTGYEQYF
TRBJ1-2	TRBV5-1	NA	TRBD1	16	TGCGCCAGCAGCTTGGGCGGGACAGGGGCAAACTATGGCTACACCTTC	CASSLGGTGANYGYTF
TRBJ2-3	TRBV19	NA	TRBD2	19	TGTGCCAGTAGTGGAGCGGGATATCCCCTGCGTACTAGCACAGATACGCAGTATTTT	CASSGAGYPLRTSTDTQYF
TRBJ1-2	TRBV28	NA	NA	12	TGTGCCAGCAGTATGTCCGGGGATGGCTACACCTTC	CASSMSGDGYTF
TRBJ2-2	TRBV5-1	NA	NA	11	TGCGCCAGCAGCTTGTCTAGGGAGCTGTTTTTT	CASSLSRELFF
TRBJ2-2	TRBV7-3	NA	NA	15	TGTGCCAGCAGCCCAGAGGGCGGGAACACCGGGGAGCTGTTTTTT	CASSPEGGNTGELFF
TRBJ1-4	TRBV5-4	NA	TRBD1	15	TGTGCCAGCAGCCAGAAGCGGACAGGGGCTGAAAAACTGTTTTTT	CASSQKRTGAEKLFF
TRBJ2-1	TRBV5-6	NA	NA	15	TGTGCCAGCAGCTTGGGAGTGCGCAGGGGCCATGAGCAGTTCTTC	CASSLGVRRGHEQFF
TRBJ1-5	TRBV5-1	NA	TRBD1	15	TGCGCCAGCAGCTCCGGGACAGGGCGCAATCAGCCCCAGCATTTT	CASSSGTGRNQPQHF
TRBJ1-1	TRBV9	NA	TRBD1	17	TGTGCCAGCAGCGTAGGGGCTAGGGGGCGAGGGAACACTGAAGCTTTCTTT	CASSVGARGRGNTEAFF
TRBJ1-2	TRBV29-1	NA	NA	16	TGCAGCGTTGAAGCCTTGGGTAGGGGCGAAGGACATGGCTACACCTTC	CSVEALGRGEGHGYTF
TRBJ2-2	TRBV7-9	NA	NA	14	TGTGCCAGCAGCCTCCAGAGGGACACCGGGGAGCTGTTTTTT	CASSLQRDTGELFF
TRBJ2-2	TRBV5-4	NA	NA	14	TGTGCCAGCAGCTTAATAGGGGGCACCGGGGAGCTGTTTTTT	CASSLIGGTGELFF
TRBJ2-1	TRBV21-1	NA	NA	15	TGTGCCGTCACAAGGGCGGGAATGTTAGACGGTGAGCAGTTCTTC	CAVTRAGMLDGEQFF
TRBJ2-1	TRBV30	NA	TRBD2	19	TGTGCCTGGAGTGTACTCGCTAGCGGGAGAATTGGATCCTACAATGAGCAGTTCTTC	CAWSVLASGRIGSYNEQFF
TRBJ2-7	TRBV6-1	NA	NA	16	TGTGCCAGCAGTGAAGCGGGGGGACGACCTTCCTACGAGCAGTACTTC	CASSEAGGRPSYEQYF
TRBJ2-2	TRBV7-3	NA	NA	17	TGTGCCAGCAGCCCACGCTCCTCGACTGTGAACACCGGGGAGCTGTTTTTT	CASSPRSSTVNTGELFF
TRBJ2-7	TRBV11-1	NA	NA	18	TGTGCCAGCAGCTTAGCGGCCAGGGGAGCGTTTTTCACCTACGAGCAGTACTTC	CASSLAARGAFFTYEQYF
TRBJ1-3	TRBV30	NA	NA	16	TGTGCCTGCTCAGGGGCCTTGCCCCTCACTGGAAACACCATATATTTT	CACSGALPLTGNTIYF
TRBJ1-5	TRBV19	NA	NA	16	TGTGCCAGTAGTATAGATCCAGGGAATTTCAATCAGCCCCAGCATTTT	CASSIDPGNFNQPQHF
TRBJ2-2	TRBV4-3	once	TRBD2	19	TGCGCCAGCAGCCAAGATATAGCGGGAGGGTCAATCCGGGCCGGGGAGCTGTTTTTT	CASSQDIAGGSIRAGELFF
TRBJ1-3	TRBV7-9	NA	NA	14	TGTGCCAGCAGCTTCGAGCCTCAGGGAGGCACCATATATTTT	CASSFEPQGGTIYF
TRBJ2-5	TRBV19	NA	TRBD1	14	TGTGCCAGTAGTATTGGGACAGGTCAAGAGACCCAGTACTTC	CASSIGTGQETQYF
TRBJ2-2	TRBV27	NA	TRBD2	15	TGTGCCAGCAAAATGAGTTGGCGGGAGGGAGTGGAGCTGTTTTTT	CASKMSWREGVELFF
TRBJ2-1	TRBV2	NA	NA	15	TGTGCCAGCAGTGAAGTTTTAGGAACCGGAGTTGAGCAGTTCTTC	CASSEVLGTGVEQFF
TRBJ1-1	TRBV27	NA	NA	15	TGTGCCAGCAGTTTATCCAGGGTCACCGCAGCAACAGCTTTCTTT	CASSLSRVTAATAFF
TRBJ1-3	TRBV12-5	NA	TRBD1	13	TGTGCTAGTGGCGGGACAGGGGGAAACACCATATATTTT	CASGGTGGNTIYF
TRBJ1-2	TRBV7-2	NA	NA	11	TGTGCCAGCAGCTTAGCGCAGGCCATGACCTTC	CASSLAQAMTF